The T cell receptor beta chain described here comes from a study of OX40 agonist ivuxolimab in advanced cancers. Overall study context: Every 2 weeks, patients got intravenous ivuxolimab at one of six dose levels (0.01-10 mg/kg).

As regards this clone: Antigen unknown.

Using immunoSEQ multiplex PCR, the repertoire was profiled, and TCRdb retains in-frame clones only, with some absent. The sample yields tens of thousands of clones, 80% to 90% seen once. Whole-study findings and limits: Dose levels from 0.1 to 3.0 mg/kg saw CD4+ and CD8+ blood T cells expand clonally by week 6.

This specimen consisted of CD4+ or CD8+ T cells sorted from blood, obtained in a trial of the OX40 agonist ivuxolimab. The receptor's source is an adult with an advanced solid tumor such as melanoma, head and neck, liver or kidney cancer.

The CDR3 sequence: CASSPQYSNQPQHF. In DNA form, the CDR3 reads TGTGCCAGCTCACCTCAGTATAGCAATCAGCCCCAGCATTTT. V is TRBV18 and J is TRBJ1-5; no reliable D call. CDR3 length equals 14 residues. CDR1 and CDR2 (germline): KGHSH, LQKENI. V shed 3 bases and J shed 0 bases, with 6 bases lying between them.